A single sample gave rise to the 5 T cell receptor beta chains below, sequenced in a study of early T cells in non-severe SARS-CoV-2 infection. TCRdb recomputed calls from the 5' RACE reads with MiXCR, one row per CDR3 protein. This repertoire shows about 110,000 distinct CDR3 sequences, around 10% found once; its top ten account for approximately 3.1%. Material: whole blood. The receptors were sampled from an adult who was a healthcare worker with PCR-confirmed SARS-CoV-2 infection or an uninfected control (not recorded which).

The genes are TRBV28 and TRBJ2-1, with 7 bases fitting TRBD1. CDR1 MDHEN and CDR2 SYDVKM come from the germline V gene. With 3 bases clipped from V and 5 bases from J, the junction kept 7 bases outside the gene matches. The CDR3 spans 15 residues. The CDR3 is CASSLGQGVDNEQFF. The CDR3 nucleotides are TGTGCCAGCAGTTTGGGGCAGGGGGTCGACAATGAGCAGTTCTTC. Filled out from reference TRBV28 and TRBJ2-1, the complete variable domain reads DVKVTQSSRYLVKRTGEKVFLECVQDMDHENMFWYRQDPGLGLRLIYFSYDVKMKEKGDIPEGYSVSREKKERFSLILESASTNQTSMYLCASSLGQGVDNEQFFGPGTRLTVL.

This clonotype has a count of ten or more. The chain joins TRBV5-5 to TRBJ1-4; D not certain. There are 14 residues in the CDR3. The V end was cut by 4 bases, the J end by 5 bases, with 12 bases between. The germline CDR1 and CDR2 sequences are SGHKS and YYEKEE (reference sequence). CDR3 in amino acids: CASSAGGQNEKLFF. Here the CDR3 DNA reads TGTGCCAGCAGCGCGGGAGGTCAGAATGAAAAACTGTTTTTT.

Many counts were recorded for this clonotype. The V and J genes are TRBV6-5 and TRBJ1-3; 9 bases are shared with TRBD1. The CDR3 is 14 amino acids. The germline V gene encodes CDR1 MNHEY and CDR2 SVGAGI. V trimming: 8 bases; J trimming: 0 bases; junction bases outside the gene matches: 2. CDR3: CASRQGVSGNTIYF. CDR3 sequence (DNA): TGTGCCAGCCGACAGGGGGTCTCTGGAAACACCATATATTTT.

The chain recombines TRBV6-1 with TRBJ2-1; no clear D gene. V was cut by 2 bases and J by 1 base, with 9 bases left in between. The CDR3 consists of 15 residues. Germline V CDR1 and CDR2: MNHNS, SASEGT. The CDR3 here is CASSELLGSYNEQFF. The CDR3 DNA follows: TGTGCCAGCAGTGAATTACTCGGTTCCTACAATGAGCAGTTCTTC.

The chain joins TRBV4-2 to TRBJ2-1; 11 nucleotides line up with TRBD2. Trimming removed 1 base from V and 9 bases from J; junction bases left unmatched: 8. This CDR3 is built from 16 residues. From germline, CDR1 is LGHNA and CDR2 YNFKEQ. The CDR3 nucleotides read TGTGCCAGCAGCCAAGTCACTAGCGGGAGAGGCTCTGAGCAGTTCTTC. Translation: CASSQVTSGRGSEQFF.